The present T cell receptor beta chain was sequenced within a study of OX40 agonist ivuxolimab in advanced cancers. Turning to the study itself: Two patients with cutaneous melanoma and one with hepatocellular carcinoma, three in total, showed partial responses.

Libraries were prepared by immunoSEQ multiplex PCR; TCRdb keeps only in-frame clonotypes and omits some of them. This table holds roughly 86,000 clones, 92% found once. This CDR3 comprises 14 residues. The junction had 0 bases not matched to a gene; V was cut back by 1 base and J by 0 bases. The germline V gene encodes CDR1 GTSNPN and CDR2 SVGIG (reference sequence). The chain employs TRBV30 and TRBJ2-3; TRBD2 agrees at 8 bases. The sequence was collected from an adult with an advanced solid tumor such as melanoma, head and neck, liver or kidney cancer. This specimen was CD4+ or CD8+ T cells sorted from blood, taken in a trial of the OX40 agonist ivuxolimab. The CDR3 sequence: CAWSGLASTDTQYF. DNA for the CDR3: TGTGCCTGGAGTGGACTAGCGAGCACAGATACGCAGTATTTT.